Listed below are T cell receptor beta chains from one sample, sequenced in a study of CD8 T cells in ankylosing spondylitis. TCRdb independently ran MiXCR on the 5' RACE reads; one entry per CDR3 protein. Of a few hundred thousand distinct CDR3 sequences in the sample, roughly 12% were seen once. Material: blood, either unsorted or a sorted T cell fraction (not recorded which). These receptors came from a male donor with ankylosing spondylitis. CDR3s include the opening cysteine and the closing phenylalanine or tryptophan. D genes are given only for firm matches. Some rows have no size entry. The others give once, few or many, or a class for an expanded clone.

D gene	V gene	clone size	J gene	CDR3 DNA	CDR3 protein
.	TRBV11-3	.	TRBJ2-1	TGTGCCAGCAGCTTAAACGTAAACAATGAGCAGTTCTTC	CASSLNVNNEQFF
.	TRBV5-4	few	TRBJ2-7	TGTGCCAGCAGCCTACGACAGGCCTTCTCCTACGAGCAGTACTTC	CASSLRQAFSYEQYF
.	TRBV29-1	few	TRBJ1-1	TGCAGCGTTGAACAGATGGCGGGAACTGAAGCTTTCTTT	CSVEQMAGTEAFF
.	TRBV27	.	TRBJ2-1	TGTGCCAGCAGTTTAAAGGGGCCGGGACTTTCCTACAATGAGCAGTTCTTC	CASSLKGPGLSYNEQFF
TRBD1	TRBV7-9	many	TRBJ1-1	TGTGCCAGCAGCTACGGGACAGGGCGGACTGAAGCTTTCTTT	CASSYGTGRTEAFF
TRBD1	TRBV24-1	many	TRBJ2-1	TGTGCCACCGGAGCCGGGACAGGTCCTTACAATGAGCAGTTCTTC	CATGAGTGPYNEQFF
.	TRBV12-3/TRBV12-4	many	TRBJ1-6	TGTGCCAGCAGCTTAGGACGGGATAATTCACCCCTCCACTTT	CASSLGRDNSPLHF
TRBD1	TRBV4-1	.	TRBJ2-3	TGCGCCAGCAGCCTTAGGGACAGTGATAGCACAGATACGCAGTATTTT	CASSLRDSDSTDTQYF
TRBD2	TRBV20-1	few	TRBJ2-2	TGCAGTGCTCCCTGGGGGGGCACCGGGGAGCTGTTTTTT	CSAPWGGTGELFF
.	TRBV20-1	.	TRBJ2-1	TGCAGTGCTAGGGGTACCCCCCCCTACAATGAGCAGTTCTTC	CSARGTPPYNEQFF
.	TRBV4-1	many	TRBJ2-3	TGCGCCAGCAGCCAAGAGGGCGGGACCGCAGATACGCAGTATTTT	CASSQEGGTADTQYF
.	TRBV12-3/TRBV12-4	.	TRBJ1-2	TGTGCCAGCAGTTTTGGTTCGGGCAATGGCTACACCTTC	CASSFGSGNGYTF
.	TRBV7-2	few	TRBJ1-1	TGTGCCAGCAGCCTGTGGGGGGCCAATCCGGCTTTCTTT	CASSLWGANPAFF
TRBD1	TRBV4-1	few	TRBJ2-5	TGCGCCAGCAGCCAATCCCCAGGGGGCACGGAGACCCAGTACTTC	CASSQSPGGTETQYF
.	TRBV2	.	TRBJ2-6	TGTGCCAGCCGACAGGAAAGCTCTGGGGCCAACGTCCTGACTTTC	CASRQESSGANVLTF
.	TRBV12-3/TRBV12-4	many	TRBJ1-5	TGTGCCAGCAGTTACGGTGGGGCCCGTAATCAGCCCCAGCATTTT	CASSYGGARNQPQHF
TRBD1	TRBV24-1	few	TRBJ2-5	TGTGCCACCAGTGACCGAGGACAGGGGTTGCAGACCCAGTACTTC	CATSDRGQGLQTQYF
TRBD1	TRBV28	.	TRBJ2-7	TGTGCCAGCACCTTGGGGGACAGGGCTTACTTC	CASTLGDRAYF
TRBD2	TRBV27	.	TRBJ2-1	TGTGCCAGCAGTATCTTAAGCGGGGTGCCCTACAATGAGCAGTTCTTC	CASSILSGVPYNEQFF
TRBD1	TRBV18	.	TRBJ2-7	TGTGCCAGCTCACCACCCGGCCAGGGGGAACGGGAGCAGTACTTC	CASSPPGQGEREQYF
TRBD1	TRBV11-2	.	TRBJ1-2	TGTGCCAGCAGCTGGTTAAGTCGGACAGGGGTTGAGGGCTACACCTTC	CASSWLSRTGVEGYTF
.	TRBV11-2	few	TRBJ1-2	TGTGCCAGCAGGGGAGTCTATGGCTACACCTTC	CASRGVYGYTF
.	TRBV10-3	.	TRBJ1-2	TGTGCCATCAGTGTGGGGGAAAGTAACTATGGCTACACCTTC	CAISVGESNYGYTF
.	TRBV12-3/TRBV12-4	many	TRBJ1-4	TGTGCCAGCAGCCCGACCGTACCTGGCGAAAAACTGTTTTTT	CASSPTVPGEKLFF
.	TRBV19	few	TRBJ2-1	TGTGCCAGTAGTAAGGACAGCTACAATGAGCAGTTCTTC	CASSKDSYNEQFF
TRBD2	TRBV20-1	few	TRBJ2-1	TGCAGTGCTAGAGAATCGGGGGCGGCGGGAGGGTCTTACAATGAGCAGTTCTTC	CSARESGAAGGSYNEQFF
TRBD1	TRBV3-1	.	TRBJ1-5	TGTGCCAGCAGCCACTCGGACAGGGGGAGGAATCAGCCCCAGCATTTT	CASSHSDRGRNQPQHF
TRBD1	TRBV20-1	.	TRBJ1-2	TGCAGTGCCCCCAAGACAGGGGGCGGGGATGGCTACACCTTC	CSAPKTGGGDGYTF
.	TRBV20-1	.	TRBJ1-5	TGCAGTGCTAGAGGGAGGTCCGGAGATCAGCCCCAGCATTTT	CSARGRSGDQPQHF
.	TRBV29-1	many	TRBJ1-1	TGCAGCGTCGGGAGGGGTGGGGAGGTCACTGAAGCTTTCTTT	CSVGRGGEVTEAFF
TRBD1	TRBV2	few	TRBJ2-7	TGTGCCAGCAGTGTGACAGGGGCCTACGAGCAGTACTTC	CASSVTGAYEQYF
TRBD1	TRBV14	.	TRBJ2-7	TGTGCCAGCAGCCCGTGGACAGGAACCTCCTCCTACGAGCAGTACTTC	CASSPWTGTSSYEQYF
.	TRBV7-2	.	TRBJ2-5	TGTGCCAGCAGCCCCGACGCCCGGATGTCAGAGACCCAGTACTTC	CASSPDARMSETQYF
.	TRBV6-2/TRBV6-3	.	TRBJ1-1	TGTGCCAGCACTATGACGGGGAATGAAGCTTTCTTT	CASTMTGNEAFF
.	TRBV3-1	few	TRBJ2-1	TGTGCCAGCAGCCAAGGTCCGGGGGACTACAATGAGCAGTTCTTC	CASSQGPGDYNEQFF
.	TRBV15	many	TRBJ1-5	TGTGCCACCAGCGGCCGGGTCCCCAATCAGCCCCAGCATTTT	CATSGRVPNQPQHF
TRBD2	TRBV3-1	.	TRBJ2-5	TGTGCCAGCAGCCCCGGGACTAGCAGGGAGACCCAGTACTTC	CASSPGTSRETQYF
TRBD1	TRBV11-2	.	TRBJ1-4	TGTGCCAGCAGCCATGGACAGGGAGTTAATGAAAAACTGTTTTTT	CASSHGQGVNEKLFF
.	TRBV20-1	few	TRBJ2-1	TGCAGTGCTAGCGGGAGATACTCCTACAATGAGCAGTTCTTC	CSASGRYSYNEQFF
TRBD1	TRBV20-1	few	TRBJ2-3	TGCAGTGCTACGGGACAGGGGGGAGGAGATACGCAGTATTTT	CSATGQGGGDTQYF
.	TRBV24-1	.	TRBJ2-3	TGTGCCACCAGTGATTTCGGCTGGACTAACACAGATACGCAGTATTTT	CATSDFGWTNTDTQYF
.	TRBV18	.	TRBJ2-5	TGTGCCAGCTCACCAGGCCAGGGCGCAGAGACCCAGTACTTC	CASSPGQGAETQYF
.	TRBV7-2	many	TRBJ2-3	TGTGCCAGCAGCTGGAGTAGCACAGATACGCAGTATTTT	CASSWSSTDTQYF
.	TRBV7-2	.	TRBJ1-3	TGTGCCAGCAGCTTTACCAGGCTAGGAAACACCATATATTTT	CASSFTRLGNTIYF
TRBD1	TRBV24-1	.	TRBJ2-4	TGTGCCACCAGTGATCCCGGACAGGAAAACATTCAGTACTTC	CATSDPGQENIQYF
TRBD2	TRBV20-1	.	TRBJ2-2	TGCAGTGCTAGAGATCCGAGCGGGAGGTACGCCGGGGAGCTGTTTTTT	CSARDPSGRYAGELFF
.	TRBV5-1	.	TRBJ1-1	TGCGCCAGCAGCTTAAGTGGGACACCGAACACTGAAGCTTTCTTT	CASSLSGTPNTEAFF
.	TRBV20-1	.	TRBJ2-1	TGCAGTGCCCGAGCCTTCTCCCCCTACAATGAGCAGTTCTTC	CSARAFSPYNEQFF
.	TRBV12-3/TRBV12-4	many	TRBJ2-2	TGTGCCAGCAAAGACTTCGCGAGGGACACCGGGGAGCTGTTTTTT	CASKDFARDTGELFF
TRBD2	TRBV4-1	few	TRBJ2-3	TGCGCCAGCAGCCAGGCCTACAGACTAGCGGGAGGAGGAGATACGCAGTATTTT	CASSQAYRLAGGGDTQYF
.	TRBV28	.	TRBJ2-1	TGTGCCAGCAATTCCCCGGCCGAGGGCCACAATGAGCAGTTCTTC	CASNSPAEGHNEQFF
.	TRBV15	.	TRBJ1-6	TGTGCCACCAGCAGGAGCTCCTATAATTCACCCCTCCACTTT	CATSRSSYNSPLHF
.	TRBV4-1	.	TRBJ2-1	TGCGCCAGCAGCCAAGAGGGGAGTGACTACAATGAGCAGTTCTTC	CASSQEGSDYNEQFF
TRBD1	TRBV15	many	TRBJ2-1	TGTGCCACCAGCAGAGATCCCCCGGGCGACAGGGCCTACAATGAGCAGTTCTTC	CATSRDPPGDRAYNEQFF